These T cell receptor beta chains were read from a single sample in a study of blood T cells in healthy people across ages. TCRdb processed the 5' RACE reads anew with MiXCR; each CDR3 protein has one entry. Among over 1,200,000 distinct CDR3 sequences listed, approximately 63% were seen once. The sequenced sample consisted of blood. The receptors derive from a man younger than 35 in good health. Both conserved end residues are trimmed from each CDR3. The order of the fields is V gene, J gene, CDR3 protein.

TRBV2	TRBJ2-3	ASLAGVVDTQY
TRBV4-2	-	ASSQGGDGGNSGNEQY
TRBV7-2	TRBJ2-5	ASSVREFQETQY
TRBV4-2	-	ASSQGRSEQY
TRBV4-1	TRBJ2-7	ASSQGIGGYYEQY
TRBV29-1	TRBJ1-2	SVEEWQEDNYGYT
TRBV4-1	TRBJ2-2	ASSQMEGAGELF
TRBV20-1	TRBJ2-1	SASETSGRPDNEQF
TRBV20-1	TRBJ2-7	SGGRSSSYEQY
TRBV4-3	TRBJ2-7	ASSHQQGGQYEQY
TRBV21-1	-	ASSISAPDGDEQY
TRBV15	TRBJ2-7	ATSRLGNSGFEQY
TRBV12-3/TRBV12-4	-	ASSPVNDNRNEQY
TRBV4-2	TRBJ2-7	ASSPTSGRAIGYEQY
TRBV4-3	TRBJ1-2	ASSQDGRDEDGYT
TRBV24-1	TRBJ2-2	ATEDIQTNTGELF
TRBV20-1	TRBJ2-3	SARDVGGGSGDTQY
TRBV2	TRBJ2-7	ASSASADGVHEQY
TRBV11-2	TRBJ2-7	ASSPYVGYEQY
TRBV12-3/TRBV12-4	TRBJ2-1	ASSLALISSYNEQF
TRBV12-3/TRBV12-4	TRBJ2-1	ASRSTGYNEQF
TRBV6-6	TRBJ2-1	ASIRGTDTNEQF